This T cell receptor beta chain was sequenced in a study of shared clonotypes between healthy human individuals. Findings and limits, study-wide: The study sampled only blood, and tissue repertoires likely differ.

The data were produced by immunoSEQ multiplex PCR, yet TCRdb's version contains in-frame clones alone and is incomplete. The table includes around 500,000 clones, 76% detected once. About this clone itself: The antigen remains unidentified.

The receptor comes from a woman between 40 and 50 years old in good health. Some clones in this sample may be carry-over from other donors' samples. The sequencing sample was made of PBMCs.

As DNA, the CDR3 is TGTGCCAGCAGCCAAACACGGGGAACTGAAGCTTTCTTT. Translation gives CASSQTRGTEAFF. The chain has TRBV11-2 and TRBJ1-1; D is undetermined. CDR3 length: 13 residues. The V gene lost 5 bases and the J gene lost 5 bases, with 12 bases spanning the gap. Per germline, CDR1 SGHAT and CDR2 FQNNGV.